Each of the 29 T cell receptor beta chains below was sequenced from the same sample in a study of spatial heterogeneity in lung cancer. TCRdb analysed the 5' RACE reads with MiXCR anew, one entry per CDR3 protein. The sample shows tens of thousands of distinct CDR3 sequences, roughly 5% of them seen only once. Time point reported: sample taken at primary tumor resection. The input material, whole RNA from tumor, nontumor lung or frozen PBMC, was sequenced unsorted. Sequences were derived from PBMCs, sampled at surgery. The origin of the receptors is a male donor with early-stage non-small cell lung cancer.

At least ten counts were recorded for this clonotype. The genes are TRBV7-9 and TRBJ2-1; 7 bases are a match to TRBD2. After removal of 0 bases from V and 4 bases from J, the junction contained 6 bases not matched to a gene. Germline assignment: CDR1 SEHNR and CDR2 FQNEAQ (reference sequence). The CDR3 has 16 amino acids. The CDR3 spells CASSLALAGEYNEQFF. The CDR3, as DNA: TGTGCCAGCAGCTTAGCGTTGGCGGGGGAATACAATGAGCAGTTCTTC.

This clonotype was recorded a few times. The chain is built from TRBV18 and TRBJ2-6, with D uncertain. CDR3 length: 15 amino acids. Germline CDR1 reads KGHSH; CDR2 reads LQKENI. Trimming cost V 0 bases and J 1 base, with 4 bases left between them. This CDR3 is CASSPPGSGANVLTF. Written as DNA, the CDR3 is TGTGCCAGCTCACCACCGGGGTCTGGGGCCAACGTCCTGACTTTC.

Many counts were recorded for this clonotype. The chain uses TRBV12-3 or TRBV12-4 and TRBJ2-1; 12 bases agree with TRBD2. Trimming removed 5 bases from V and 5 bases from J; junction bases left unmatched: 4. CDR3 length: 15 amino acids. CDR3 sequence: CASSIGLAGHNEQFF. Written as DNA, the CDR3 is TGTGCCAGCAGTATCGGACTAGCGGGACACAATGAGCAGTTCTTC.

This clonotype was recorded at least ten times. The J gene is TRBJ2-7, the V gene TRBV27, with 8 bases matching TRBD1. The V gene end was trimmed by 8 bases and the J gene end by 0 bases; junction bases not matched to a gene: 15. This CDR3 spans 17 amino acids. Germline CDR1 is MNHEY and CDR2 is SMNVEV (reference sequence). The CDR3 bases are TGTGCCAGCTTAACACGGAACCAGGGGGCGAGCTCCTACGAGCAGTACTTC. This sequence encodes CASLTRNQGASSYEQYF.

This clonotype came up many times. The chain is built from TRBV20-1 and TRBJ2-3, with 12 bases matching TRBD2. The length of the CDR3 is 17 residues. Germline-derived CDR1 and CDR2 are DFQATT and SNEGSKA (reference sequence). Unmatched junction bases numbered 8, after V lost 2 bases and J lost 2 bases. The chain's CDR3 is CSARPPGLAGITDTQYF. The DNA of the CDR3 is TGCAGTGCTAGACCCCCTGGACTAGCGGGGATCACAGATACGCAGTATTTT.

The chain couples TRBV20-1 to TRBJ2-7, with 10 bases matching TRBD2. This CDR3 is 14 amino acids long. V lost 3 bases, J lost 5 bases, and 7 bases stayed unmatched. The germline CDR1 and CDR2 sequences are DFQATT and SNEGSKA (reference sequence). Here the CDR3 reads CSASWPSGSDEQYF. The CDR3 DNA is TGCAGTGCTAGCTGGCCTAGCGGGAGTGACGAGCAGTACTTC.

This clonotype appeared many times. The J gene is TRBJ2-7, the V gene TRBV6-5; 7 bases match TRBD1. Germline V gene sequence: CDR1 MNHEY, CDR2 SVGAGI. V lost 2 bases and J lost 3; bases outside the gene matches: 4. CDR3 size: 14 residues. The CDR3 DNA sequence: TGTGCCAGCAGTTACGCAGGACAGGACTACGAGCAGTACTTC. It encodes CASSYAGQDYEQYF.

This clonotype was counted at least ten times. The chain couples TRBV6-5 to TRBJ2-1; 8 bases are shared with TRBD2. With V trimmed by 0 bases and J by 15 bases, 7 bases remained unmatched. Germline values: CDR1 MNHEY, CDR2 SVGAGI. This CDR3 region has 13 residues. CDR3 sequence: CASSYSLAGGLFF. CDR3 sequence (DNA): TGTGCCAGCAGTTACTCTCTGGCGGGAGGTCTGTTCTTC.

This clonotype was observed many times. This chain uses TRBV9 with TRBJ2-2, with 7 positions matching TRBD2. Germline-derived CDR1 and CDR2 are SGDLS and YYNGEE. The CDR3 has 13 amino acids. Trimming removed 5 bases from V and 7 bases from J; junction bases left unmatched: 5. This CDR3 reads CASRTSAGGELFF. As DNA, the CDR3 is TGTGCCAGCAGAACTAGCGCGGGCGGGGAGCTGTTTTTT.

This clonotype was seen at least ten times. The chain carries TRBV20-1 and TRBJ1-5, with D unresolved. The CDR3 totals 12 residues. The germline gives CDR1 DFQATT, CDR2 SNEGSKA (reference sequence). Here the CDR3 reads CSALYTNQPQHF. The CDR3 DNA reads TGCAGCGCGCTATATACTAATCAGCCCCAGCATTTT.

This clonotype came up many times. CDR3 protein: CASKLAGVLETQYF. The CDR3 nucleotides are TGTGCCAGCAAGCTAGCGGGAGTGTTAGAGACCCAGTACTTC. The gene calls are TRBV12-3 or TRBV12-4 and TRBJ2-5; 10 bases match TRBD2. V was pared by 7 bases and J by 4 bases, with 6 bases of the junction left unmatched. CDR3 length equals 14 residues.

In this sample, this clonotype turned up many times. The chain couples TRBV6-1 to TRBJ2-3, with 8 positions matching TRBD2. This CDR3 is built from 15 residues. CDR1 and CDR2 (germline): MNHNS, SASEGT. V gave up 7 bases and J gave up 3 bases; unmatched junction bases: 9. The CDR3 here is CASTVAGGWTDTQYF. The DNA of the CDR3 is TGTGCCAGCACCGTCGCGGGAGGTTGGACAGATACGCAGTATTTT.

There are many counts of this clonotype. The rearrangement uses TRBV6-5 and TRBJ2-7; TRBD1 aligns across 9 bases. The V and J ends lost 5 bases and 6 bases, in that order; junction bases with no gene match: 8. Germline V lookup: CDR1 MNHEY, CDR2 SVGAGI. CDR3 length: 14 amino acids. The CDR3 nucleotides read TGTGCCAGCAGTCCCCGGGACAGGGAGGCCGAGCAGTACTTC. Protein product: CASSPRDREAEQYF.

The table lists this clonotype with many counts. The rearrangement uses TRBV20-1 and TRBJ2-2, with 8 bases aligning to TRBD2. CDR3 size: 13 residues. Per germline, CDR1 DFQATT and CDR2 SNEGSKA (reference sequence). J lost 6 bases, V lost 3 bases, and 3 bases had no gene match. DNA for the CDR3: TGCAGTGCTAGCGGGAGGGCCGCCGGGGAGCTGTTTTTT. Protein sequence: CSASGRAAGELFF.

Ten or more counts support this clonotype. The CDR3 spells CASSFGMGVSTDTQYF. DNA for the CDR3: TGTGCCAGCAGTTTCGGGATGGGAGTGAGCACAGATACGCAGTATTTT. This chain joins TRBV27 and TRBJ2-3, with D possibly matching TRBD2 (5 bases). The CDR3 extends over 16 amino acids. From germline, CDR1 is MNHEY and CDR2 SMNVEV (reference sequence). Between the trimmed V and J ends, which lost 3 bases and 0 bases, there was a span of 13 bases.

There are many counts of this clonotype. The chain carries TRBV20-1 and TRBJ2-3; 7 nucleotides agree with TRBD1. The length of the CDR3 is 14 residues. V was pared by 5 bases and J by 6 bases, with 11 bases of the junction left unmatched. CDR1 is DFQATT, CDR2 SNEGSKA, per germline (reference sequence). CDR3 protein: CSAPHPTRGDTQYF. In nucleotides, the CDR3 is TGCAGTGCTCCCCATCCCACCAGGGGGGATACGCAGTATTTT.

This clonotype was seen ten or more times. The CDR3 bases are TGTGCCAGTGTCCGTCGGGGAGGAGGAGAGACCCAGTACTTC. Its translation: CASVRRGGGETQYF. The rearrangement joins TRBV7-9 to TRBJ2-5; D perhaps matches TRBD2 (6 bases). The CDR3 covers 14 residues. V was cut by 9 bases and J by 4 bases, with 18 bases left in between. Germline CDR1 SEHNR, CDR2 FQNEAQ (reference sequence).

There are many counts of this clonotype. The chain is built from TRBV29-1 and TRBJ2-5; no definite D call. Trimming removed 6 bases from V and 3 bases from J, with 5 bases in between. CDR1 and CDR2 (germline): SQVTM, ANQGSEA. The CDR3 is 10 amino acids. Here the CDR3 reads CSVAEETQYF. As DNA, the CDR3 is TGCAGCGTAGCAGAAGAGACCCAGTACTTC.

This clonotype was detected ten times or more. The chain links TRBV6-1 to TRBJ2-7; a weak D match, TRBD2 (7 bases). The CDR3 is 15 residues long. Per the germline V gene, CDR1 is MNHNS and CDR2 is SASEGT. Trimming pared 11 bases from V and 4 bases from J, leaving 24 bases between. The CDR3 here is CAGKKGEGVAYEQYF. The DNA for the CDR3 is TGTGCCGGCAAAAAGGGGGAGGGTGTAGCGTACGAGCAGTACTTC.

This clonotype was recorded many times. The genes are TRBV6-4 and TRBJ1-5, with D possibly matching TRBD1 (5 bases). The germline V gene has CDR1 MRHNA and CDR2 SNTAGT. Trimming pared 5 bases from V and 8 bases from J, leaving 16 bases between. The CDR3 consists of 14 residues. The CDR3 protein is CASSLTGTEEPQHF. CDR3 nucleotide sequence: TGTGCCAGCAGTCTTACCGGGACTGAAGAGCCCCAGCATTTT.

This clonotype came up many times. CDR3 in DNA: TGTGCCACCACGGGACAGCAAGAGACCCAGTACTTC. It encodes CATTGQQETQYF. The V call is TRBV10-3, the J call TRBJ2-5, with 7 bases that match TRBD1. V shed 10 bases and J 2 bases; nucleotides not matched to a gene: 4. The CDR3 consists of 12 residues. From germline, CDR1 is ENHRY and CDR2 SYGVKD.

This clonotype was seen a handful of times. The chain recombines TRBV29-1 with TRBJ1-1; TRBD1 aligns across 8 bases. The CDR3 spans 15 residues. V lost 4 bases, J lost 6 bases, and 13 bases stayed unmatched. CDR1 is SQVTM and CDR2 is ANQGSEA in the germline V gene. The CDR3 DNA follows: TGCAGCGTTGCCCGCACAGGGGGAGTAAAGTCTGAAGCTTTCTTT. Its protein product is CSVARTGGVKSEAFF.

This clonotype has ten or more counts. J is TRBJ1-3 and V is TRBV5-1; possibly TRBD1 for D (5 bases). The CDR3 is made up of 16 amino acids. V was trimmed by 4 bases and J by 0 bases, leaving 14 bases between them. Germline assignment: CDR1 SGHRS and CDR2 YFSETQ. CDR3 amino acids: CASSRGRANSGNTIYF. DNA for the CDR3: TGCGCCAGCAGCCGGGGACGCGCGAACTCTGGAAACACCATATATTTT. Supplemented by reference TRBV5-1 and TRBJ1-3, the full variable domain reads KAGVTQTPRYLIKTRGQQVTLSCSPISGHRSVSWYQQTPGQGLQFLFEYFSETQRNKGNFPGRFSGRQFSNSRSEMNVSTLELGDSALYLCASSRGRANSGNTIYFGEGSWLTVV.

This clonotype was seen many times. The chain links TRBV23-1 to TRBJ2-1; D possibly corresponds to TRBD2 (6 bases). TRBV23-1 has ORF status, its function being uncertain. CDR3 length equals 16 residues. V shed 2 bases and J shed 1 base, with 12 bases lying between them. In DNA form, the CDR3 reads TGCGCCAGCAGTCAACTTTCGGGAGATTCCTACAATGAGCAGTTCTTC. Protein: CASSQLSGDSYNEQFF.

At least ten counts were recorded for this clonotype. The V and J genes are TRBV5-1 and TRBJ1-1, with D unresolved. The CDR3 loop spans 13 amino acids. Germline V gives CDR1 SGHRS, CDR2 YFSETQ. Deletions cut 3 bases from V and 4 bases from J, with 10 bases between. CDR3 DNA sequence: TGCGCCAGCAGCTGGGTGACTAGCACTGAAGCTTTCTTT. The encoded protein is CASSWVTSTEAFF.

In its sample, this clonotype was seen many times. The chain uses TRBV7-2 and TRBJ2-7; D is perhaps TRBD1 or TRBD2 (5 bases each). This CDR3 comprises 15 residues. Trimming removed 0 bases at V and 5 bases at J, with 14 bases between. From germline, CDR1 is SGHTA and CDR2 FQGNSA. The CDR3 DNA sequence: TGTGCCAGCAGCTTAGCTCCCGGGGACCTGAACGAGCAGTACTTC. Translating it yields CASSLAPGDLNEQYF. The entire variable domain, with the rest obtained from reference TRBV7-2 and TRBJ2-7, is as follows: GAGVSQSPSNKVTEKGKDVELRCDPISGHTALYWYRQSLGQGLEFLIYFQGNSAPDKSGLPSDRFSAERTGGSVSTLTIQRTQQEDSAVYLCASSLAPGDLNEQYFGPGTRLTVT.

This clonotype was seen many times. The chain carries TRBV7-9 and TRBJ1-1; D uncertain. Germline V gives CDR1 SEHNR, CDR2 FQNEAQ (reference sequence). The CDR3 is made up of 14 amino acids. V shed 2 bases and J shed 1 base, with 8 bases lying between them. CDR3 amino acids: CASSLSTENTEAFF. The CDR3 DNA is TGTGCCAGCAGCTTATCGACGGAGAACACTGAAGCTTTCTTT.

The V gene is TRBV18, the J gene TRBJ2-3, with 12 bases that match TRBD2. CDR3 length: 20 amino acids. The V gene end was trimmed by 0 bases and the J gene end by 0 bases; junction bases not matched to a gene: 10. Germline values: CDR1 KGHSH, CDR2 LQKENI. CDR3 sequence: CASSPPYRLAGDLSTDTQYF. The DNA for the CDR3 is TGTGCCAGCTCACCACCCTACCGACTAGCGGGAGATCTGAGCACAGATACGCAGTATTTT.

In its sample, this clonotype was seen many times. The chain uses TRBV4-3 and TRBJ2-7; 8 positions agree with TRBD1. Germline V lookup: CDR1 LGHNA, CDR2 YSLEER. CDR3 length equals 17 residues. V lost 4 bases to trimming and J lost 3 bases; unmatched junction nucleotides: 14. CDR3: CASSPRPPGQESYEQYF. The CDR3 bases are TGCGCCAGCAGCCCAAGACCCCCGGGACAGGAAAGCTACGAGCAGTACTTC.